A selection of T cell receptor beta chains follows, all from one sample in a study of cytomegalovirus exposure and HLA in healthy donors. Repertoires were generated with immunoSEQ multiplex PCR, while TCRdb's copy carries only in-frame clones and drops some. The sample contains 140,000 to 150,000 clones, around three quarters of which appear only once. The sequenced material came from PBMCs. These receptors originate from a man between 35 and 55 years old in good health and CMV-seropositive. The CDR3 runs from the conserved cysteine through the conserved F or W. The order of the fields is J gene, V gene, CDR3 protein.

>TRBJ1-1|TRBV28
CASSLLGGDVNTEAFF
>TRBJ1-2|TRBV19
CASSEPRQGVYGYTF
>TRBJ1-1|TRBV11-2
CASSLQGSTEAFF
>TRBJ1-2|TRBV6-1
CASSERRGRGTDGYTF
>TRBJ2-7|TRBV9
CASSAGLAGGAYEQYF
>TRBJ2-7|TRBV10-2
CASSLQGSYEQYF
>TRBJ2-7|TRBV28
CASSSAGQGVHEQYF
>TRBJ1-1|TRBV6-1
CASSEQPGNTEAFF
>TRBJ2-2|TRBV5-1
CASSLGLAATGELFF
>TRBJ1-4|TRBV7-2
CASSLNSIEKLFF
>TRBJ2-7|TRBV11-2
CASSLSGRQGAYEQYF
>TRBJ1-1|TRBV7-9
CASSRAAAEGTEAFF
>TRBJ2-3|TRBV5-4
CASSLGLAANTDTQYF
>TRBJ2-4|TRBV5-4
CASSSPGNKNIQYF
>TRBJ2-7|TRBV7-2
CASSFDSSYEQYF
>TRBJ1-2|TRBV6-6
CASSPGQRYGYTF
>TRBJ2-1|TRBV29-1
CSVRGQGTEEQFF
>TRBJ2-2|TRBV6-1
CASSGYLGGTGELFF
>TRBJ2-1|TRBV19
CASSLPGTSPNEQFF
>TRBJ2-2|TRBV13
CASSPRRIGELFF
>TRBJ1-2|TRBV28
CASSFTGHDYGYTF
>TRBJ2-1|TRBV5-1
CASSLLTSGRATYNEQFF
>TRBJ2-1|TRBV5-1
CASSPQTGGNEQFF
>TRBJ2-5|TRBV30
CAWSRGPEQYF
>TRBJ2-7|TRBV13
CASSSYEGYEQYF
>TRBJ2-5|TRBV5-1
CASSLLGQTGTSLGETQYF
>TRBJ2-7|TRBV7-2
CASSLARDAEQYF
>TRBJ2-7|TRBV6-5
CASRGIAAYEQYF
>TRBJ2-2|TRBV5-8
CASSFGVLDTGELFF
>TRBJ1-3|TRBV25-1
CASSTAPGRGGSGNTIYF
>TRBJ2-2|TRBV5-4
CASSFGGGRATGELFF
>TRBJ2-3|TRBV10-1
CASSAKTTPSRRSSTDTQYF
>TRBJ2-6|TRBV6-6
CASSLPGANVLTF
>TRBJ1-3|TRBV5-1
CASSPLPGAGNTIYF
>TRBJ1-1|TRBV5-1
CASSLDSWTEAFF
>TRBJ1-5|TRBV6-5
CATPGHRNQPQHF
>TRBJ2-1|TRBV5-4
CASSGGWGGRFNNEQFF
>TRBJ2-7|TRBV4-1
CASSKGTPSGGEQYF
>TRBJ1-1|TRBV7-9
CASSLYQTGTEAFF
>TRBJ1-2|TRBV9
CASSPRGQGVHYGYTF
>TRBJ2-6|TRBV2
CASSQSGANVLTF
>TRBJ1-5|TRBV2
CASSGGVERPQHF
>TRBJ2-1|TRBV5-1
CASSMEPITNEQFF
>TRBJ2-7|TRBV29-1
CSAGTSRYEQYF